This T cell receptor (beta chain) is from a study of shared clonotypes between healthy human individuals (dated by TCRdb to about 2020). The study in broad terms: A couple of women and a few men aged 18 to 49 years were included in the cohort. Libraries were prepared and TCR repertoires were sequenced by different laboratories using diverse techniques, in order to increase sequencing depth and limit assay-specific biases. For each donor, CD4 naive and CD4 memory were each run on three plates, CD8 naive on two plates, and CD8 memory on one plate. Leukapheresis yielded between about 0.85 and 10 billion PBMCs per donor. Blood TCR repertoires of five healthy adults were deeply sequenced to estimate repertoire size and the extent of clonotype sharing between individuals.

Taken from the germline V gene (reference sequence), the CDR1 and CDR2 loops are SEHNR and FQNEAQ. Trimming costs V 5 bases and J 7 bases, and their ends lie 10 bases apart. Inclusive of the bounding cysteine and phenylalanine, the CDR3 is 12 residues long. Solely the CDR3 DNA is kept, with 36 bases framed from the first base. General study outcomes and caveats: Clonotypes shared by all four sorted-subset donors showed higher generation probabilities than non-shared clonotypes. The genetic and exposure-history diversity represented was limited by the small number of donors. Rarefaction of sorted-subset datasets indicated incomplete sequencing despite the large sequencing depth. Across a few donors, roughly 5.1% of naive CD4, approximately 3.5% of naive CD8, approximately 2.5% of memory CD4, and approximately 0.4% of memory CD8 clonotypes were shared. Sampling was restricted to blood, and TCR repertoires in tissues likely differ from the TCR repertoires found in blood. Naive subsets generally had larger estimated clonotype richness than memory subsets. Pairwise subsampling led to the expectation that sequencing depth would affect the degree of clonotype sharing among donors.

Using the deep immunoSEQ assay, multiplex PCR amplified TCR CDR3 regions from genomic DNA. Extracted genomic DNA from each cell subset was spread evenly across all wells of several immunoSEQ 96-well plates, with each plate serving as a replicate. For sorted subsets, roughly 190 ng of genomic DNA, equivalent to around 30,000 T cell genomes, went into each replicate PCR. The purified libraries were quantified using a Qubit 3.0 fluorometer, sized with a Bioanalyzer 2100, and then quantified again using the KAPA Library Quantification kit. Every immunoSEQ 96-well plate was sequenced on a dedicated single-read 150-cycle Illumina NextSeq 550 flow cell. The authors processed their data as follows. Because the immunoSEQ output held only junctional sequences and lacked quality scores, the filtering could not match the filtering applied to full-length reads. To assign V/J genes and CDR3, sequences were annotated against IMGT germline references using PyIR, a Python wrapper for IgBLAST v1.9. Reads were filtered out if the reads had weak V/J assignments (E-value above 1e-6), no CDR3, stop codons, out-of-frame junctions, or ambiguous translated residues. V3J clonotypes were defined by identical inferred V gene, J gene, and CDR3 amino acid sequence. Percentage overlap between repertoires was calculated by dividing the number of shared unique clonotypes by the size of the smaller repertoire. RTK rarefaction, the Chao1 estimator, and Recon v2.1 estimates of unobserved clonotypes were used to assess repertoire richness. Generation probabilities for all TCRbeta clonotypes obtained by the gDNA method from several donors were computed using OLGA. TCRdb limited this immuneACCESS table to in-frame rearrangements with V and J called. A share of clones is missing; checked studies link under half to unresolved V genes, and the rest is unexplained. V and J calls and clone size are copied from that table; D and trimming were computed from the DNA. Counted in this sample were approximately 940,000 clones; around 80% of them appeared once. The ten largest make up about 1.5% of the sample.

A note on this clone: No cognate antigen has been identified for it. No base qualities exist here, and no much larger clone lies one base off it.

The donors were healthy, HIV-negative adults with no recently reported acute infections or vaccinations. All donors were Caucasian adults living in Nashville, Tennessee, USA. CD4+ T cells were enriched by magnetic negative selection; naive cells were then positively selected on CD45RA, and the negative fraction formed the memory subset. Blood was obtained by leukapheresis, after which PBMCs were separated by Ficoll-Histopaque density gradient centrifugation and cryopreserved in liquid nitrogen vapor phase. Analytical flow cytometry was used to check the purity and quantity of every magnetically sorted T cell population. Genomic DNA was isolated from each sorted fraction and quantified by UV absorbance on a Nanodrop 2000c.

This clonotype was sampled from a man aged 18 to 30 in good health. Here the chain combines TRBV7-9 and TRBJ2-3, with the D gene uncertain. The material sequenced was memory CD4+ T cells sorted from blood. The cell subset or site label for this specimen denotes: CD45RA-negative fraction. In nucleotide form, the sequence is TGTGCCAGCAGCCCAGAAGCCAATACGCAGTATTTT. Translated, it reads CASSPEANTQYF.